A selection of T cell receptor beta chains follows, all from one sample in a study of regulatory T cells in long-lasting Graves disease. TCRdb processed the multiplex PCR reads anew with MiXCR; each CDR3 protein has one entry. The sample contains about 660,000 distinct CDR3 sequences, 30% of which appear only once. This specimen was peripheral blood mononuclear cells (PBMCs), taken when the disease was refractory, from a patient treated with antithyroid drugs. Receptors were obtained from a female donor with Graves disease. Each CDR3 is given with its conserved first and last residue. Each record gives: J gene, V gene, clone size, D gene, CDR3 DNA, CDR3 protein. The D gene is left open where the match is weak. A row's size may be missing; if present it is once, few, many or a size class.

J: TRBJ1-2; V: TRBV7-3; size: NA; D: NA; DNA: TGTGCCAGCGGCACATACAGGGCGTATGGCTACACCTTC; CDR3: CASGTYRAYGYTF
J: TRBJ2-5; V: TRBV29-1; size: NA; D: NA; DNA: TGCAGCGTTGAGAGGATCGGGGAGACCCAGTACTTC; CDR3: CSVERIGETQYF
J: TRBJ1-5; V: TRBV5-1; size: NA; D: TRBD1; DNA: TGCGCCAGCAGCTTGGTAGGGGGCTCGCCCCAGCATTTT; CDR3: CASSLVGGSPQHF
J: TRBJ1-2; V: TRBV5-5; size: NA; D: NA; DNA: TGTGCCAGCAGCCCCTTTACGGGTGGCTATGGCTACACCTTC; CDR3: CASSPFTGGYGYTF
J: TRBJ1-1; V: TRBV6-5; size: NA; D: NA; DNA: TGTGCCAGCAGTTACTCGCTGGGGGGAACTGAAGCTTTCTTT; CDR3: CASSYSLGGTEAFF
J: TRBJ1-6; V: TRBV7-2; size: NA; D: NA; DNA: TGTGCCAGCAGCTTAACCTACAGGGCCTATTCACCCCTCCACTTT; CDR3: CASSLTYRAYSPLHF
J: TRBJ1-5; V: TRBV6-1; size: NA; D: NA; DNA: TGTGCCAGCAGAGCCCGGGGGGGTGGCAATCAGCCCCAGCATTTT; CDR3: CASRARGGGNQPQHF
J: TRBJ1-1; V: TRBV19; size: NA; D: NA; DNA: TGTGCCAGTATACTCTCAGGGAACACTGAAGCTTTCTTT; CDR3: CASILSGNTEAFF
J: TRBJ1-6; V: TRBV20-1; size: NA; D: NA; DNA: TGCAGTGCTAGAGGGGAATCACCCCTCCACTTT; CDR3: CSARGESPLHF
J: TRBJ1-2; V: TRBV5-1; size: NA; D: NA; DNA: TGCGCCAGCAGCTTGGAAACTCTCCCGGGCACCTTC; CDR3: CASSLETLPGTF
J: TRBJ2-2; V: TRBV12-3/TRBV12-4; size: NA; D: NA; DNA: TGTGCCATCAGTGAAAGACTAGTCCGAGGGGCCGGGGAGCTGTTTTTT; CDR3: CAISERLVRGAGELFF
J: TRBJ2-7; V: TRBV6-5; size: few; D: NA; DNA: TGTGCCAGCAGTTACTCTGAGGGGAACGAGCAGTACTTC; CDR3: CASSYSEGNEQYF
J: TRBJ2-3; V: TRBV29-1; size: few; D: NA; DNA: TGCAGCGTTGAAGGAGGCAGGGGATTTGCAGATACGCAGTATTTT; CDR3: CSVEGGRGFADTQYF
J: TRBJ2-5; V: TRBV20-1; size: NA; D: TRBD2; DNA: TGCAGTGCTAGAGAAGCTACTAGCGGGAGCGAGACCCAGTACTTC; CDR3: CSAREATSGSETQYF
J: TRBJ1-4; V: TRBV7-2; size: NA; D: NA; DNA: TGTGCCAGCAGCTTAGCGGGAGTTTCTAATGAAAAACTGTTTTTT; CDR3: CASSLAGVSNEKLFF
J: TRBJ2-7; V: TRBV12-3/TRBV12-4; size: many; D: TRBD2; DNA: TGTGCCAGCAGACTGACTAGCGGGAGTGTCGAGCAGTACTTC; CDR3: CASRLTSGSVEQYF
J: TRBJ1-4; V: TRBV27; size: NA; D: NA; DNA: TGTGCCAGCAGTTCAGCACCCGGGGGGAATGAAAAACTGTTTTTT; CDR3: CASSSAPGGNEKLFF
J: TRBJ2-7; V: TRBV12-5; size: few; D: TRBD2; DNA: TGTGCTAGTGGTTTGCCTAACGTGGGGGGGATCTACGAGCAGTACTTC; CDR3: CASGLPNVGGIYEQYF
J: TRBJ1-6; V: TRBV7-6; size: few; D: NA; DNA: TGTGCCAGCAGCTTAGGCGGGTCTGGGAATTCACCCCTCCACTTT; CDR3: CASSLGGSGNSPLHF
J: TRBJ1-2; V: TRBV5-1; size: few; D: NA; DNA: TGCGCCAGCAGCTTGGGTTTGCCAGGGAACTATGGCTACACCTTC; CDR3: CASSLGLPGNYGYTF
J: TRBJ2-5; V: TRBV6-5; size: many; D: NA; DNA: TGTGCCAGCAGTTACTGGGACAAAGAGACCCAGTACTTC; CDR3: CASSYWDKETQYF
J: TRBJ1-2; V: TRBV6-5; size: many; D: NA; DNA: TGTGCCAGCAGTTACGACGGCCAAGGTGGCTACACCTTC; CDR3: CASSYDGQGGYTF
J: TRBJ1-2; V: TRBV7-9; size: NA; D: NA; DNA: TGTGCCAGCAGCTCCTGGACAGCCATCAGCTATGGCTACACCTTC; CDR3: CASSSWTAISYGYTF
J: TRBJ1-1; V: TRBV18; size: NA; D: NA; DNA: TGTGCCAGCTCACCACCACAACCCGTCCCTGAAGCTTTCTTT; CDR3: CASSPPQPVPEAFF
J: TRBJ2-7; V: TRBV5-1; size: few; D: NA; DNA: TGCGCCAGCACCCTCGGGTCTCCCCAGCCCTACGAGCAGTACTTC; CDR3: CASTLGSPQPYEQYF
J: TRBJ2-7; V: TRBV19; size: NA; D: NA; DNA: TGTGCCAGTAGTATAGTCGATGGGGGCTACGAGCAGTACTTC; CDR3: CASSIVDGGYEQYF
J: TRBJ1-3; V: TRBV6-5; size: NA; D: NA; DNA: TGTGCCAGCAGTTACTCTGCGGGGAAACGGGGAAACACCATATATTTT; CDR3: CASSYSAGKRGNTIYF
J: TRBJ2-7; V: TRBV20-1; size: NA; D: NA; DNA: TGCGGTGCTAGAGAGGGGGGAGCCGGGTACGAGCAGTACTTC; CDR3: CGAREGGAGYEQYF
J: TRBJ2-7; V: TRBV20-1; size: NA; D: NA; DNA: TGCAGTGCTAGCCCCGGGGCAGGGGGGCCCTACGAGCAGTACTTC; CDR3: CSASPGAGGPYEQYF
J: TRBJ1-2; V: TRBV29-1; size: few; D: NA; DNA: TGCAGCGTTGAAGCCGGGACGGTCGATGGCTACACCTTC; CDR3: CSVEAGTVDGYTF
J: TRBJ1-5; V: TRBV12-3/TRBV12-4; size: NA; D: TRBD1; DNA: TGTGCCAGCAGTTTGGAAACAGGGGGTCGCGGCAATCAGCCCCAGCATTTT; CDR3: CASSLETGGRGNQPQHF
J: TRBJ2-2; V: TRBV24-1; size: few; D: NA; DNA: TGTGCCACCAGTGATGGGACTCCCAACACCGGGGAGCTGTTTTTT; CDR3: CATSDGTPNTGELFF
J: TRBJ1-6; V: TRBV3-1; size: NA; D: TRBD1; DNA: TGTGCCAGCAGCCACTCTCGGACAGGGGGACACTCACCCCTCCACTTT; CDR3: CASSHSRTGGHSPLHF
J: TRBJ2-3; V: TRBV28; size: NA; D: TRBD2; DNA: TGTGCCAGCAGCCAGGGCGGGAGCCCCCGGGATACGCAGTATTTT; CDR3: CASSQGGSPRDTQYF
J: TRBJ2-5; V: TRBV7-9; size: few; D: NA; DNA: TGTGCCAGCAGCTTAGATCGGGGCCGGGAGACCCAGTACTTC; CDR3: CASSLDRGRETQYF
J: TRBJ2-5; V: TRBV6-2/TRBV6-3; size: once; D: TRBD1; DNA: TGTGCCGGCAGTCCACGGGACAGGGGGGAGACCCAGTACTTC; CDR3: CAGSPRDRGETQYF
J: TRBJ2-7; V: TRBV27; size: NA; D: TRBD2; DNA: TGTGCCAGCAGTTCCCGACTAGCGGGAAGATACTACGAGCAGTACTTC; CDR3: CASSSRLAGRYYEQYF
J: TRBJ1-6; V: TRBV6-4; size: few; D: TRBD1; DNA: TGTGCCAGCAACCCCGGGACAGCTCATTCACCCCTCCACTTT; CDR3: CASNPGTAHSPLHF
J: TRBJ1-1; V: TRBV19; size: NA; D: TRBD1; DNA: TGTGCCAGTAGGTTGGACAGGGCAATGAACACTGAAGCTTTCTTT; CDR3: CASRLDRAMNTEAFF
J: TRBJ1-6; V: TRBV27; size: NA; D: NA; DNA: TGTGCCAGCAGTTTATTGTACGAGGTCTCACCCCTCCACTTT; CDR3: CASSLLYEVSPLHF
J: TRBJ2-7; V: TRBV12-3/TRBV12-4; size: many; D: NA; DNA: TGTGCCAGCAGTTTCTCGAGCTCCTACGAGCAGTACTTC; CDR3: CASSFSSSYEQYF
J: TRBJ2-1; V: TRBV9; size: NA; D: TRBD2; DNA: TGTGCCAGCAGCCCTCAGCCCGGGACTAGCGGGAGCTTATACAATGAGCAGTTCTTC; CDR3: CASSPQPGTSGSLYNEQFF
J: TRBJ1-1; V: TRBV2; size: many; D: NA; DNA: TGTGCCAGCAGTTCGACTAGGACCCACACTGAAGCTTTCTTT; CDR3: CASSSTRTHTEAFF
J: TRBJ1-1; V: TRBV5-1; size: NA; D: NA; DNA: TGTGCCAGCAGCTTGAGGAGGGCCAGGAACACTGAAGCTTTCTTT; CDR3: CASSLRRARNTEAFF
J: TRBJ2-2; V: TRBV6-2/TRBV6-3; size: few; D: TRBD2; DNA: TGTGCCAGCAGCATGGGACTAGCGGGAGAGGCTGGGGAGCTGTTTTTT; CDR3: CASSMGLAGEAGELFF
J: TRBJ2-7; V: TRBV2; size: few; D: TRBD2; DNA: TGTGCCAGCAGTCCCCCCACTAGCGGGAGAAACGAGCAGTACTTC; CDR3: CASSPPTSGRNEQYF
J: TRBJ2-7; V: TRBV19; size: NA; D: NA; DNA: TGTGCCAGTAGGTCGCAGTCCTCGAGTTACGAGCAGTACTTC; CDR3: CASRSQSSSYEQYF
J: TRBJ1-5; V: TRBV27; size: many; D: NA; DNA: TGTGCCAGCAGTTCCGGGACGGAGTATAGCAATCAGCCCCAGCATTTT; CDR3: CASSSGTEYSNQPQHF
J: TRBJ1-4; V: TRBV25-1; size: NA; D: NA; DNA: TGTGCCAGCAAATCCCCAGGGGTAGGGCGGTTCGAAAAACTGTTTTTT; CDR3: CASKSPGVGRFEKLFF
J: TRBJ1-1; V: TRBV20-1; size: many; D: NA; DNA: TGCAGTGCTAGAGGTGGACCAGACACTGAAGCTTTCTTT; CDR3: CSARGGPDTEAFF
J: TRBJ1-2; V: TRBV7-9; size: NA; D: NA; DNA: TGTGCCAGCAGCGACGGGGGCCAGGGCTATGGCTACACCTTC; CDR3: CASSDGGQGYGYTF
J: TRBJ1-2; V: TRBV28; size: many; D: NA; DNA: TGTGCCAGCAGTTTAATGGACTATGGCTACACCTTC; CDR3: CASSLMDYGYTF
J: TRBJ2-1; V: TRBV4-1; size: few; D: TRBD2; DNA: TGCGCCAGCAGCCCAGGCCTAGCGGTCTCCTACAATGAGCAGTTCTTC; CDR3: CASSPGLAVSYNEQFF
J: TRBJ1-2; V: TRBV30; size: NA; D: NA; DNA: TGTGCCTGGGAAAAGGTCCGGGACGGGGTCCATGCGGACACCTTC; CDR3: CAWEKVRDGVHADTF
J: TRBJ1-2; V: TRBV7-2; size: NA; D: NA; DNA: TGTGCCACCATCCCCGGGGGCGTCTATGGCTACACCTTC; CDR3: CATIPGGVYGYTF
J: TRBJ2-5; V: TRBV20-1; size: few; D: NA; DNA: TGCAGTGCTAGTTCTTACCGGGGAGAGACCCAGTACTTC; CDR3: CSASSYRGETQYF